The TCR beta chain described here comes from a study of T cells in tuberculosis. The CDR3 length is 14 residues. The germline gives CDR1 GTSNPN, CDR2 SVGIG (reference sequence). V shed 0 bases and J shed 8 bases, with 14 bases lying between them. The time point was: new active TB diagnosis, blood taken before or within 7 days of starting treatment. Each donor contributed about 110,000 T cells on average, unsorted. Sequencing used immunoSEQ multiplex PCR; TCRdb keeps in-frame clones, though not all of them. Here the sample spans 22,000 or so clones, 70% to 90% being singletons. Sequencing used PBMCs, obtained at tuberculosis diagnosis. The chain uses TRBV30 and TRBJ2-1; the D gene is possibly TRBD2 (6 bases). This clonotype was sampled from an adult with tuberculosis. The CDR3 nucleotides read TGTGCCTGGAGTGTATTCGGGGGAAGGGATGAGCAGTTCTTC. Translation: CAWSVFGGRDEQFF.